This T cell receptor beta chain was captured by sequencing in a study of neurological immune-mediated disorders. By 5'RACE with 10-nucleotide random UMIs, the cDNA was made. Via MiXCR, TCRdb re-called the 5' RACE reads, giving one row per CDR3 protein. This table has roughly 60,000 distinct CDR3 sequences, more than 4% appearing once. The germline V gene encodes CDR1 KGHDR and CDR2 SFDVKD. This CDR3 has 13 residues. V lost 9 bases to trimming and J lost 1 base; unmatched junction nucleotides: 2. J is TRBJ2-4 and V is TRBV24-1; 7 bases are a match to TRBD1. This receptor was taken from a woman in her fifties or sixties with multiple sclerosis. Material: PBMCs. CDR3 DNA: TGTGCCACCTCGACAGGGGCCAAAAACATTCAGTACTTC. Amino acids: CATSTGAKNIQYF.